This T cell receptor (beta chain) was retrieved from a study of cytomegalovirus exposure and HLA in healthy donors. About this clone itself: As yet, its antigen is unknown.

There are 11 residues in the CDR3. Germline V CDR1 and CDR2: SGHAT, FQNNGV. V lost 1 base to trimming and J lost 5 bases, with 2 bases between them. Overall study findings and caveats: The study flagged around 150 TCR beta chains as cytomegalovirus-associated. Rare TCR sequences dominated, though some public TCRs recurred in many donors.

Repertoires were generated with immunoSEQ multiplex PCR, while TCRdb's copy carries only in-frame clones and drops some. The table has roughly 230,000 clones, less than 95% seen once. The clonotype was recovered from a young woman in good health and CMV-seronegative. The specimen sequenced was PBMCs. The chain employs TRBV11-2 and TRBJ2-5; D remains unclear. The CDR3 spells CASSLAETQYF. The DNA of the CDR3 is TGTGCCAGCAGCTTAGCTGAGACCCAGTACTTC.